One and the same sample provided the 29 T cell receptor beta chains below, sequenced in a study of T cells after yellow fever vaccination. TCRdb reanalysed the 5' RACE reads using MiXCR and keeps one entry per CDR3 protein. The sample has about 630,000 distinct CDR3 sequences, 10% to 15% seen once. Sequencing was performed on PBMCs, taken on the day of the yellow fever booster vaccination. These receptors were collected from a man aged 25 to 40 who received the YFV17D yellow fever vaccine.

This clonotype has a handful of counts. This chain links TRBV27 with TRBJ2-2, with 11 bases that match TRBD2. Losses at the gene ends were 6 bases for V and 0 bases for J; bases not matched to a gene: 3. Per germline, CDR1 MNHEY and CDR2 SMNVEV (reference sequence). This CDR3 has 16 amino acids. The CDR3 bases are TGTGCCAGCAGGGTAGCGGGAGGGACGAACACCGGGGAGCTGTTTTTT. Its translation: CASRVAGGTNTGELFF.

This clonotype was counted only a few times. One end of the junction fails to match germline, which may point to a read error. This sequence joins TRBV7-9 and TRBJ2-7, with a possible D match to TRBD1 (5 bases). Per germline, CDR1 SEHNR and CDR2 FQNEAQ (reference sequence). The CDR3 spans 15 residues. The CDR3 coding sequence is TGTGCCAGCAGTTTAGGGGCTCAACCCACCTACGAGCAGTACTTC. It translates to CASSLGAQPTYEQYF.

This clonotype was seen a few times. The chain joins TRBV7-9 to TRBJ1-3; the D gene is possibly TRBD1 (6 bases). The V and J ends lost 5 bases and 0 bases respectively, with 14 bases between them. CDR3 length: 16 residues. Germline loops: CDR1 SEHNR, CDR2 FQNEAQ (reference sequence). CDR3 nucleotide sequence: TGTGCCAGCAGCCATGGACAGACAGTCTCTGGAAACACCATATATTTT. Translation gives CASSHGQTVSGNTIYF.

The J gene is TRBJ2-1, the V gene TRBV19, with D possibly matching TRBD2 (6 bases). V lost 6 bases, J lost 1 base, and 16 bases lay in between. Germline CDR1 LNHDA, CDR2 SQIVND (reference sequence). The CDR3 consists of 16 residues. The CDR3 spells CASRGWGDVSYNEQFF. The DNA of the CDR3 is TGTGCCAGTAGGGGTTGGGGGGACGTTTCCTACAATGAGCAGTTCTTC.

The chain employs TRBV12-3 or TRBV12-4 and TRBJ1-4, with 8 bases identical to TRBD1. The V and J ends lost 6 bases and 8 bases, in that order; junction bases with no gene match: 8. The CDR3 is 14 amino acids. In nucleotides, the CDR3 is TGTGCCAGCAGGGCGACAGGGGACTCCGAAAAACTGTTTTTT. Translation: CASRATGDSEKLFF.

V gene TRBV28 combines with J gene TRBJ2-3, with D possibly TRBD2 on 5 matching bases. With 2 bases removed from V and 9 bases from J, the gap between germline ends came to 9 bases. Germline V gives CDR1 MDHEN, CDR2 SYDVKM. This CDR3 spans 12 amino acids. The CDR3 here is CASSLIPGTQYF. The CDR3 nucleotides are TGTGCCAGCAGTTTAATCCCGGGGACGCAGTATTTT.

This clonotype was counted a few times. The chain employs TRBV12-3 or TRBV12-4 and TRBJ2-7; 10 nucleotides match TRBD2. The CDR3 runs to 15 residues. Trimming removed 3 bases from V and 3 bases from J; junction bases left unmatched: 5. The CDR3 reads CASSFAAGGIYEQYF. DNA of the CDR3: TGTGCCAGCAGTTTCGCAGCGGGAGGGATCTACGAGCAGTACTTC.

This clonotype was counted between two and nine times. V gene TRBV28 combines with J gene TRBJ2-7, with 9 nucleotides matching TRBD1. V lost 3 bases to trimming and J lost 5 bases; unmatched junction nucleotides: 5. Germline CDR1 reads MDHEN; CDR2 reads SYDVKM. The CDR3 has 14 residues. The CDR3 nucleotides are TGTGCCAGCAGTTTCGCGGGACAGGGCCACGAGCAGTACTTC. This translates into CASSFAGQGHEQYF.

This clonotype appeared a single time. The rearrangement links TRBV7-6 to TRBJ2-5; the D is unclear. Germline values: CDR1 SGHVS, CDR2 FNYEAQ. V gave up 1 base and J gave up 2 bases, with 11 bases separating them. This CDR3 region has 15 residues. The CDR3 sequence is CASSLGFSPQETQYF. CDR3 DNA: TGTGCCAGCAGCTTAGGTTTTTCCCCGCAAGAGACCCAGTACTTC.

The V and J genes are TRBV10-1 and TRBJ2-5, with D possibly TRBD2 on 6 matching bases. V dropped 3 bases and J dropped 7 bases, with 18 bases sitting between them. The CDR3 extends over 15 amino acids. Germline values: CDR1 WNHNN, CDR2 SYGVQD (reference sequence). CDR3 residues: CASSDPGDPKRTQYF. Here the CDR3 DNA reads TGCGCCAGCAGTGACCCGGGGGACCCGAAAAGGACCCAGTACTTC.

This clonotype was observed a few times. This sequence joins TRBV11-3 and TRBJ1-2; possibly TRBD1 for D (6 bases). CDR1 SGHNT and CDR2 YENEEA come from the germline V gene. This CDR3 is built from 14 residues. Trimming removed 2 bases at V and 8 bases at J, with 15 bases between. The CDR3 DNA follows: TGTGCCAGCAGCTTACGTGGCAGGGGATACGGCTACACCTTC. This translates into CASSLRGRGYGYTF.

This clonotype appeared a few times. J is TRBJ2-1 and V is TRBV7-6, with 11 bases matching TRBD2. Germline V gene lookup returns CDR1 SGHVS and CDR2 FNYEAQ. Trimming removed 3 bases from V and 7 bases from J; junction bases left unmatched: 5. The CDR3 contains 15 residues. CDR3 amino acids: CASSLLAGGLNEQFF. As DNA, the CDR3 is TGTGCCAGCAGCTTGCTAGCGGGAGGTCTAAATGAGCAGTTCTTC.

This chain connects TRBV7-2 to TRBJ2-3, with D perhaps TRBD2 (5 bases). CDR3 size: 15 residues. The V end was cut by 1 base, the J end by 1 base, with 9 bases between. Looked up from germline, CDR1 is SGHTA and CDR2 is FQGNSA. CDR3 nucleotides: TGTGCCAGCAGCTTAGGAGGGTGGGGCACAGATACGCAGTATTTT. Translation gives CASSLGGWGTDTQYF.

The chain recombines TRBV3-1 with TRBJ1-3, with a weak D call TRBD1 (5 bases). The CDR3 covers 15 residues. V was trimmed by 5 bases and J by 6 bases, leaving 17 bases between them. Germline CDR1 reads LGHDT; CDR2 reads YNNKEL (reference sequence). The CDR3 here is CASSERGTVSNTIYF. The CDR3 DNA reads TGTGCCAGCAGCGAGAGAGGGACCGTTTCAAACACCATATATTTT.

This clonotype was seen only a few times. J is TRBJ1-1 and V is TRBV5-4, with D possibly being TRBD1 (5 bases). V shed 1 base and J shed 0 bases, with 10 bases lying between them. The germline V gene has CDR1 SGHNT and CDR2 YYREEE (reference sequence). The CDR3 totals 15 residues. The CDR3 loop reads CASSLFGRVNTEAFF. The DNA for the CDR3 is TGTGCCAGCAGCTTGTTTGGCAGGGTGAACACTGAAGCTTTCTTT.

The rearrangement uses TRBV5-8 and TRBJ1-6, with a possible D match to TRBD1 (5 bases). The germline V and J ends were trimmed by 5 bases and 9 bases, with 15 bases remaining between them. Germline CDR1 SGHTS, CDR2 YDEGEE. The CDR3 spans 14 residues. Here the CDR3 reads CASRQVDLVSPLHF. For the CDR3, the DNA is TGTGCCAGCAGACAGGTTGATTTGGTTTCACCCCTCCACTTT.

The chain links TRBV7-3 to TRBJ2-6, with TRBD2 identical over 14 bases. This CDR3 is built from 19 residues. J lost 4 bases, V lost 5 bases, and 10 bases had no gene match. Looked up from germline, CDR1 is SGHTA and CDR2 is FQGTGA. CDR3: CASSPSGTSGSLGANVLTF. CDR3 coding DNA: TGTGCCAGCAGCCCATCGGGGACTAGCGGGAGTTTGGGGGCCAACGTCCTGACTTTC.

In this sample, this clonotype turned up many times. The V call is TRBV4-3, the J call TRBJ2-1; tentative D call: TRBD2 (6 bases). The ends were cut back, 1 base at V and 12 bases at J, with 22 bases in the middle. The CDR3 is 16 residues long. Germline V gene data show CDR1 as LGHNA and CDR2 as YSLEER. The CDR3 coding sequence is TGCGCCAGCAGCCAAGGGATCCACGCCGGGACCGGGGGGCAGTTCTTC. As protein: CASSQGIHAGTGGQFF.

CDR3 DNA: TGTGCCAGCAGCTTCTTCGGAAACCAAGAGACCCAGTACTTC. Translated, it gives CASSFFGNQETQYF. The chain carries TRBV7-2 and TRBJ2-5; D is undetermined. Germline V gene lookup returns CDR1 SGHTA and CDR2 FQGNSA. This CDR3 has 14 residues. The V end was cut by 3 bases, the J end by 0 bases, with 8 bases between.

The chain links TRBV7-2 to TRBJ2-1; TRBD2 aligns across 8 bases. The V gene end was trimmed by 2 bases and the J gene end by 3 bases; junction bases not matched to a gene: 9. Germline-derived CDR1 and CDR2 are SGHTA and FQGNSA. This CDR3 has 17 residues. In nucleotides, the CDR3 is TGTGCCAGCAGCTTAAACCCCCCCCTAGCGGGCTACAATGAGCAGTTCTTC. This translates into CASSLNPPLAGYNEQFF. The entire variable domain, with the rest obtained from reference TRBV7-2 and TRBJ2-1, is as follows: GAGVSQSPSNKVTEKGKDVELRCDPISGHTALYWYRQSLGQGLEFLIYFQGNSAPDKSGLPSDRFSAERTGGSVSTLTIQRTQQEDSAVYLCASSLNPPLAGYNEQFFGPGTRLTVL.

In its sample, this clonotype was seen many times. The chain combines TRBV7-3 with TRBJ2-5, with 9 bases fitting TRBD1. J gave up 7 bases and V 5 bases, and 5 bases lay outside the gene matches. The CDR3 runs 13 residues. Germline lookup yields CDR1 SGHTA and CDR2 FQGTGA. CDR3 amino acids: CASSPDRGRTQYF. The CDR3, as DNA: TGTGCCAGCAGCCCGGACAGGGGTCGGACCCAGTACTTC.

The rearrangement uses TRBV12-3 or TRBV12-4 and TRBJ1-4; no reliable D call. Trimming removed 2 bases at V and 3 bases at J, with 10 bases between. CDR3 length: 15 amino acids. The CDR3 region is CASSLRAPPNEKLFF. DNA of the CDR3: TGTGCCAGCAGTTTAAGGGCTCCTCCTAATGAAAAACTGTTTTTT.

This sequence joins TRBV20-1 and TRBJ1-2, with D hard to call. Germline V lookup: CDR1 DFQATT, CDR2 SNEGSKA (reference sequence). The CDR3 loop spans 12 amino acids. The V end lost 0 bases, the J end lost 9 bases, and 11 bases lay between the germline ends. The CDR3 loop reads CSARDQSYRYTF. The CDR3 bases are TGCAGTGCTAGAGATCAGAGTTATCGCTACACCTTC.

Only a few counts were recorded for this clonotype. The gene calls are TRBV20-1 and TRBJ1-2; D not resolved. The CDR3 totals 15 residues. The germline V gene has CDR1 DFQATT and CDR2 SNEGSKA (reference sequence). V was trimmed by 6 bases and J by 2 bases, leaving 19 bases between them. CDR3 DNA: TGCAGTGCCTCTCAGACGGATTACACCAACTATGGCTACACCTTC. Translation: CSASQTDYTNYGYTF.

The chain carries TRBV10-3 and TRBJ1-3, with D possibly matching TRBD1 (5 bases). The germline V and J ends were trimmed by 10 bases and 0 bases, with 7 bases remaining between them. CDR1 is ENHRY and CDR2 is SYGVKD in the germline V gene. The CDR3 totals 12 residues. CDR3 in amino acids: CATGTSGNTIYF. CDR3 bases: TGTGCCACCGGGACCTCTGGAAACACCATATATTTT.

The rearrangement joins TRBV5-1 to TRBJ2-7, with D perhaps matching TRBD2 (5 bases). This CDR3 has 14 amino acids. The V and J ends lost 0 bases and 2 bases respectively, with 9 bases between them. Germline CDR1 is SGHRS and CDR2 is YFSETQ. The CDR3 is CASSLGTFTYEQYF. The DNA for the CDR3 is TGCGCCAGCAGCTTGGGGACTTTTACCTACGAGCAGTACTTC.

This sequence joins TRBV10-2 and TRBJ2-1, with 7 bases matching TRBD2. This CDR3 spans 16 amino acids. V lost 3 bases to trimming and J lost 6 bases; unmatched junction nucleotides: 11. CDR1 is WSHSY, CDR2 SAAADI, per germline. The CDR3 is CASSDSGLDLGNEQFF. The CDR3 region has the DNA TGCGCCAGCAGTGATTCTGGACTAGATCTGGGCAATGAGCAGTTCTTC.

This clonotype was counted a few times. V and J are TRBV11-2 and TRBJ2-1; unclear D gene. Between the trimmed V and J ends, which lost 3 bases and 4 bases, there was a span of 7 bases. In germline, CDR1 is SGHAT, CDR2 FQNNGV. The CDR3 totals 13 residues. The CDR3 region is CASSLPNYNEQFF. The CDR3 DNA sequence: TGTGCCAGCAGCTTGCCGAATTACAATGAGCAGTTCTTC.

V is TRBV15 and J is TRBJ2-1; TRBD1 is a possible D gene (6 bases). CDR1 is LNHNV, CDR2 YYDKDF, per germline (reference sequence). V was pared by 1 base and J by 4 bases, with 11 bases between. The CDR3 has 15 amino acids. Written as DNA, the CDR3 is TGTGCCACCAGCAGAGGCATGACAGGTTACAATGAGCAGTTCTTC. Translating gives CATSRGMTGYNEQFF.